These 4 T cell receptor beta chains share one sample of origin, sequenced in a study of blood T cell repertoires in COVID-19. Generated by immunoSEQ multiplex PCR, the TCRdb table keeps only in-frame clones and is missing some. Altogether 150,000 to 180,000 clones are present, approximately 82% being singletons, with the ten largest covering about 8.9%. The sequenced sample consisted of peripheral blood. The receptors shown here come from a woman aged 45-60 years with acute or convalescent COVID-19.

This clone occurred a few times. The rearrangement uses TRBV7-3 and TRBJ2-1; perhaps TRBD2 as D (6 bases). Germline loops: CDR1 SGHTA, CDR2 FQGTGA. Deletions cut 2 bases from V and 5 bases from J, with 10 bases between. The CDR3 length is 14 residues. The CDR3 DNA reads TGTGCCAGCAGCTTAGGGGGGTCCAACAATGAGCAGTTCTTC. Protein sequence: CASSLGGSNNEQFF.

This chain uses TRBV25-1 with TRBJ1-3; D gene unclear. There are 15 residues in the CDR3. Germline lookup yields CDR1 MGHDK and CDR2 SYGVNS. V dropped 3 bases and J dropped 0 bases, with 9 bases sitting between them. CDR3 nucleotide sequence: TGTGCCAGCAGTGAGACGGAGATCTCTGGAAACACCATATATTTT. Encoded protein: CASSETEISGNTIYF. The full variable domain, its missing parts supplied by reference TRBV25-1 and TRBJ1-3, is EADIYQTPRYLVIGTGKKITLECSQTMGHDKMYWYQQDPGMELHLIHYSYGVNSTEKGDLSSESTVSRIRTEHFPLTLESARPSHTSQYLCASSETEISGNTIYFGEGSWLTVV.

The chain has TRBV24-1 and TRBJ2-3, with TRBD1 matching over 8 bases. Germline lookup yields CDR1 KGHDR and CDR2 SFDVKD. V dropped 5 bases and J dropped 1; count of bases not matched to a gene: 1. The CDR3 consists of 14 residues. The CDR3 nucleotides read TGTGCCACCAGTGGGGGACAGGGCACAGATACGCAGTATTTT. Translated, it gives CATSGGQGTDTQYF.

The chain carries TRBV19 and TRBJ2-7; 9 bases line up with TRBD2. The ends lost 9 bases at V and 6 bases at J; junction bases unmatched: 15. Germline CDR1 LNHDA, CDR2 SQIVND (reference sequence). There are 15 residues in the CDR3. CDR3 DNA: TGTGCCAGCTCTAGCGGGAAAGTATGGTCCAGCGAGCAGTACTTC. Protein sequence: CASSSGKVWSSEQYF.